Listed here are 14 T cell receptor beta chains from one sample, sequenced in a study of technical replicates of blood from four donors. The method was immunoSEQ multiplex PCR; TCRdb's version includes in-frame clones alone and lacks a portion of them. The sample shows about 84,000 clones, 98% of them seen only once. Sequencing was carried out using T cells isolated from PBMCs. The source is a human donor in good health.

The genes are TRBV6-1 and TRBJ1-1, with D possibly TRBD1 on 6 matching bases. V lost 6 bases and J lost 0, with 14 bases in between. Germline V gives CDR1 MNHNS, CDR2 SASEGT. This CDR3 contains 15 residues. The chain's CDR3 is CASSLPGTMNTEAFF. The CDR3 region has the DNA TGTGCCAGCAGCTTACCCGGGACAATGAACACTGAAGCTTTCTTT.

The chain uses TRBV5-4 and TRBJ2-3, with 9 bases matching TRBD2. The trim removed 0 bases at V and 2 bases at J, leaving 4 bases unmatched. The CDR3 is made up of 16 amino acids. The germline V gene has CDR1 SGHNT and CDR2 YYREEE (reference sequence). The CDR3 is CASSLASGESTDTQYF. CDR3 coding DNA: TGTGCCAGCAGCTTGGCTAGCGGGGAGTCCACAGATACGCAGTATTTT. The full variable domain, completed using reference TRBV5-4 and TRBJ2-3, is ETGVTQSPTHLIKTRGQQVTLRCSSQSGHNTVSWYQQALGQGPQFIFQYYREEENGRGNFPPRFSGLQFPNYSSELNVNALELDDSALYLCASSLASGESTDTQYFGPGTRLTVL.

This chain joins TRBV4-1 and TRBJ2-7, with D tentatively TRBD1 (5 bases). This CDR3 has 16 amino acids. CDR1 and CDR2 (germline): MGHRA, YSYEKL. Trimming took off 1 base at V and 0 bases at J, with 13 bases between the two ends. CDR3 amino acids: CASSQGQLSSSYEQYF. CDR3 coding DNA: TGCGCCAGCAGCCAAGGACAGCTATCAAGCTCCTACGAGCAGTACTTC.

V gene TRBV19 combines with J gene TRBJ1-2, with 7 bases aligning to TRBD1. The length of the CDR3 is 15 residues. Unmatched junction bases numbered 14, after V lost 6 bases and J lost 7 bases. The germline CDR1 and CDR2 sequences are LNHDA and SQIVND (reference sequence). The CDR3 region is CASRTQTGIGRGYTF. CDR3 in DNA: TGTGCCAGTAGAACCCAGACAGGGATTGGTCGTGGCTACACCTTC. Filled out from reference TRBV19 and TRBJ1-2, the complete variable domain reads DGGITQSPKYLFRKEGQNVTLSCEQNLNHDAMYWYRQDPGQGLRLIYYSQIVNDFQKGDIAEGYSVSREKKESFPLTVTSAQKNPTAFYLCASRTQTGIGRGYTFGSGTRLTVV.

The CDR3 DNA sequence: TGCGCCTCCAAGCGGCGGGGGGGGCAAGAGACCCAGTACTTC. Amino acids: CASKRRGGQETQYF. This chain uses TRBV10-2 with TRBJ2-5; 9 nucleotides align to TRBD2. V gave up 11 bases and J gave up 2 bases; unmatched junction bases: 9. The CDR3 spans 14 residues. Germline values: CDR1 WSHSY, CDR2 SAAADI.

The rearrangement joins TRBV5-5 to TRBJ2-7; 11 positions match TRBD2. V was pared by 2 bases and J by 3 bases, with 4 bases of the junction left unmatched. Germline-derived CDR1 and CDR2 are SGHKS and YYEKEE (reference sequence). This CDR3 is 15 amino acids long. Here the CDR3 DNA reads TGTGCCAGCAGCTTTATTACTAGCGGGAGCTACGAGCAGTACTTC. It translates to CASSFITSGSYEQYF.

This clone has only one observation. The genes are TRBV7-9 and TRBJ2-5; possible D gene TRBD2, 6 bases. The CDR3 consists of 15 residues. Trimming cost V 3 bases and J 7 bases, with 18 bases left between them. Germline assignment: CDR1 SEHNR and CDR2 FQNEAQ (reference sequence). CDR3 nucleotides: TGTGCCAGCAGCTTTTCGGCGGGGCTCCCGGGGACCCAGTACTTC. The encoded protein is CASSFSAGLPGTQYF.

The chain has TRBV6-1 and TRBJ2-7, with 9 positions matching TRBD1. The CDR3 is 19 amino acids. Germline values: CDR1 MNHNS, CDR2 SASEGT. V trimming: 2 bases; J trimming: 0 bases; junction bases outside the gene matches: 14. The CDR3 nucleotides read TGTGCCAGCAGTGAAAGGACAGGGGCCTTCGGATCGGCCTCCTACGAGCAGTACTTC. Its protein is CASSERTGAFGSASYEQYF.

V usage is TRBV5-4 and J usage is TRBJ2-7, with D perhaps TRBD1 (6 bases). The V and J ends lost 4 bases and 3 bases respectively, with 8 bases between them. Per the germline V gene, CDR1 is SGHNT and CDR2 is YYREEE (reference sequence). This CDR3 has 12 amino acids. Here the CDR3 reads CASSIQGYEQYF. DNA of the CDR3: TGTGCCAGCAGCATACAGGGCTACGAGCAGTACTTC. Combining the CDR3 with reference TRBV5-4 and TRBJ2-7 gives the whole variable domain ETGVTQSPTHLIKTRGQQVTLRCSSQSGHNTVSWYQQALGQGPQFIFQYYREEENGRGNFPPRFSGLQFPNYSSELNVNALELDDSALYLCASSIQGYEQYFGPGTRLTVT.

The chain has TRBV5-8 and TRBJ1-5; D uncertain. This CDR3 contains 15 residues. The V end lost 0 bases, the J end lost 4 bases, and 11 bases lay between the germline ends. CDR1 and CDR2 from the germline V gene are SGHTS and YDEGEE. Here the CDR3 DNA reads TGTGCCAGCAGCTTGGTTCCGGCAGGAAATCAGCCCCAGCATTTT. Protein sequence: CASSLVPAGNQPQHF.

The chain has TRBV2 and TRBJ1-5, with D hard to call. V was clipped by 6 bases and J by 0 bases, with 12 bases between them. Germline V CDR1 and CDR2: SNHLY, FYNNEI. The CDR3 is made up of 15 amino acids. This chain's CDR3 is CASRATVNSNQPQHF. The DNA of the CDR3 is TGTGCCAGCAGAGCAACAGTTAATAGCAATCAGCCCCAGCATTTT. Based on the CDR3 plus reference TRBV2 and TRBJ1-5, the full variable domain is EPEVTQTPSHQVTQMGQEVILRCVPISNHLYFYWYRQILGQKVEFLVSFYNNEISEKSEIFDDQFSVERPDGSNFTLKIRSTKLEDSAMYFCASRATVNSNQPQHFGDGTRLSIL.

The chain couples TRBV10-1 to TRBJ1-3; D perhaps matches TRBD1 (5 bases). This CDR3 is built from 15 residues. Germline V gene lookup returns CDR1 WNHNN and CDR2 SYGVQD (reference sequence). Trimming took off 6 bases at V and 1 base at J, with 13 bases between the two ends. CDR3 bases: TGCGCCAGCAGGGGACTTGGAGCATCTGGAAACACCATATATTTT. Protein sequence: CASRGLGASGNTIYF.

The chain uses TRBV14 and TRBJ2-1; TRBD2 agrees at 11 bases. The CDR3 totals 15 residues. Germline V gene lookup returns CDR1 SGHDN and CDR2 FVKESK. V lost 1 base to trimming and J lost 5 bases; unmatched junction nucleotides: 1. The CDR3: CASSQGSGRDNEQFF. In DNA, the CDR3 is TGTGCCAGCAGCCAAGGTAGCGGGAGGGACAATGAGCAGTTCTTC.

The chain has TRBV5-5 and TRBJ2-5; TRBD1 might be the D (6 bases). This CDR3 contains 14 residues. With 0 bases removed from V and 5 bases from J, the gap between germline ends came to 11 bases. Germline assignment: CDR1 SGHKS and CDR2 YYEKEE (reference sequence). The CDR3 here is CASSLDRVGETQYF. The CDR3 region has the DNA TGTGCCAGCAGCTTGGACAGGGTCGGCGAGACCCAGTACTTC.